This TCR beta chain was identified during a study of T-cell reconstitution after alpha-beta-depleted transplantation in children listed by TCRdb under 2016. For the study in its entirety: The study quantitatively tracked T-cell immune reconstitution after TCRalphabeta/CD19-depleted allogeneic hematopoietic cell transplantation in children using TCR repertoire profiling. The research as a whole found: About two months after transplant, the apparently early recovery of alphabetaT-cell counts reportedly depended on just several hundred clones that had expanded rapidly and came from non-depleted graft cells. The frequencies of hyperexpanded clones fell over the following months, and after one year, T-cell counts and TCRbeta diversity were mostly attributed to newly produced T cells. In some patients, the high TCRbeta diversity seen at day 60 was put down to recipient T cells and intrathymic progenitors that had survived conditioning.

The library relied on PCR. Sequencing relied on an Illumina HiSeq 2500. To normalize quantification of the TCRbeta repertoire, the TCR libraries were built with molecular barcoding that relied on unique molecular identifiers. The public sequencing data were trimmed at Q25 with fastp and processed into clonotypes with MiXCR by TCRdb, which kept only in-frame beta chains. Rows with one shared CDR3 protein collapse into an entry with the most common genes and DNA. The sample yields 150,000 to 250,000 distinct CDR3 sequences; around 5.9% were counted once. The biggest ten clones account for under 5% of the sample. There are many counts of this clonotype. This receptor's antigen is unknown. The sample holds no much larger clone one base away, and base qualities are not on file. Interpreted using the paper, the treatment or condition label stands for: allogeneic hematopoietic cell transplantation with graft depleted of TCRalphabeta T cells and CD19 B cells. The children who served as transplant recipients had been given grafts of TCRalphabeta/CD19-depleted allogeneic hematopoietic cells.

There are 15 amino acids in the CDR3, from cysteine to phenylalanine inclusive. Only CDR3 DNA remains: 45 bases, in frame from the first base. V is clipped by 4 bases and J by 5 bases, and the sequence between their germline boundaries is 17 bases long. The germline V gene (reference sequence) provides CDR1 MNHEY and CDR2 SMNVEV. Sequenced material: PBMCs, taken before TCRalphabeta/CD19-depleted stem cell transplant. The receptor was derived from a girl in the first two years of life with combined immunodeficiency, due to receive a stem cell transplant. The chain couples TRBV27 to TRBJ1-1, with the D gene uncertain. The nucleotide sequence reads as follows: TGTGCCAGCAGTTCCTCCTTGGGGAGATGGACTGAAGCTTTCTTT. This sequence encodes CASSSSLGRWTEAFF.